A selection of T cell receptor beta chains follows, all from one sample in a study of blood T cell repertoires in COVID-19. TCRdb keeps only in-frame clones here, not all; method: immunoSEQ multiplex PCR. The profile shows 90,000 to 130,000 clones, roughly 82% of them singletons. Material: peripheral blood. The receptors here all came from a woman aged 55 to 70 with acute or convalescent COVID-19. Each CDR3 is given without its conserved first and last residue. D genes are given only for firm matches. Only part of the rows carry a size: once, few, many, or a class if the clone is expanded.

D | J | V | size | CDR3
- | TRBJ2-7 | TRBV3-1/TRBV3-2 | - | ASSQAGGEQY
- | TRBJ2-2 | TRBV5-1 | - | ASNRDINTGELF
TRBD2 | TRBJ2-3 | TRBV5-1 | - | ASSHSRTSGGATDTQY
TRBD2 | TRBJ2-3 | TRBV9 | - | ASSVSGGVYTDTQY
TRBD1 | TRBJ1-4 | TRBV6-6 | - | ASSYSRTGSGEKLF
TRBD1 | TRBJ2-7 | TRBV6-2/TRBV6-3 | - | ASSSSRTGFSYEQY
- | TRBJ1-4 | TRBV30 | - | AWSRGRGPEKLF
TRBD1 | TRBJ2-7 | TRBV15 | - | ATSREWGARGQYEQY
- | TRBJ2-7 | TRBV11-2 | - | ASSLVQSYEQY
TRBD2 | TRBJ2-2 | TRBV4-3 | once | ASSLRTSGVPGAGELF
- | TRBJ1-6 | TRBV9 | once | ASSVAPVANSPLH
- | TRBJ2-1 | TRBV2 | - | AIKGSGGNEQF
TRBD1 | TRBJ1-4 | TRBV19 | - | ASSRQGLGEKLF
- | TRBJ2-2 | TRBV4-3 | - | ASSLGWGGTGELF
- | TRBJ1-6 | TRBV9 | - | ASSVGGQSPLH
TRBD1 | TRBJ1-1 | TRBV6-1 | - | ASNLPFGDRGEAF
- | TRBJ2-3 | TRBV30 | - | AWSSGGLHQDTQY
TRBD2 | TRBJ2-7 | TRBV6-1 | once | ASSEVAGGYEQY
- | TRBJ1-2 | TRBV12-3/TRBV12-4 | - | ASSLTGSYGYT
TRBD1 | TRBJ2-2 | TRBV4-3 | - | ASSHIGQGTGELF
- | TRBJ2-1 | TRBV7-9 | - | ASSLTNREHEQF
- | TRBJ2-7 | TRBV13 | - | ASSSSPTYEQY
TRBD1 | TRBJ2-7 | TRBV30 | - | AWSFLTGGWYEQY
TRBD1 | TRBJ1-2 | TRBV6-2/TRBV6-3 | - | ASSRRQGFGNYGYT
- | TRBJ2-3 | TRBV27 | - | ASSPEASTDTQY
- | TRBJ1-2 | TRBV25-1 | - | ASSETDGLRYGYT
TRBD1 | TRBJ2-5 | TRBV7-9 | once | ASSPTGVGETQY
TRBD1 | TRBJ1-5 | TRBV12-3/TRBV12-4 | - | ASSQGQSQPQH
TRBD1 | TRBJ1-5 | TRBV30 | - | AWREVQGSNQPQH
- | TRBJ1-3 | TRBV9 | - | ASSSNGGGGNTIY
TRBD2 | TRBJ2-1 | TRBV2 | - | ASTGERGGGEQF
- | TRBJ2-7 | TRBV6-5 | few | ASSSGWTSYEQY
- | TRBJ2-7 | TRBV7-2 | - | ASSLYGGASYEQY
TRBD1 | TRBJ1-6 | TRBV19 | - | ASSIGTGGYPLH
TRBD1 | TRBJ1-4 | TRBV5-5 | - | ASSYRLIGGEKLF
TRBD2 | TRBJ2-5 | TRBV7-6 | - | AIGASGGALETQY
- | TRBJ1-1 | TRBV10-3 | - | AISSVNTEAF
- | TRBJ1-2 | TRBV5-4 | - | ASSLGQKRNYGYT
- | TRBJ2-7 | TRBV12-3/TRBV12-4 | - | ASSLSGQREQY
- | TRBJ1-4 | TRBV3-1/TRBV3-2 | - | ASRGGERRPT
TRBD2 | TRBJ2-5 | TRBV7-3 | - | ASSSWTSGGTQETQY
TRBD2 | TRBJ2-7 | TRBV2 | - | ASRGLAGGGEQY
TRBD2 | TRBJ2-5 | TRBV28 | once | ASSSGLAGFQETQY
- | TRBJ2-7 | TRBV10-3 | - | AISAGRGTGSSYEQY
- | TRBJ1-1 | TRBV9 | few | ASSVITQENTEAF
- | TRBJ1-6 | TRBV11-1 | once | ASSLGRGPSPLH
TRBD1 | TRBJ1-1 | TRBV19 | - | ASRKRGQANTEAF
- | TRBJ1-1 | TRBV4-3 | - | ASSQGQDRPFEAF
- | TRBJ1-5 | TRBV6-6 | - | ASSRYRVYGNQPQH
- | TRBJ2-5 | TRBV6-2/TRBV6-3 | - | ASSLSSGDETQY
TRBD1 | TRBJ1-6 | TRBV4-2 | - | ASSQGGQGSSPLH
TRBD2 | TRBJ2-5 | TRBV9 | - | ASSGLAGQETQY
- | TRBJ2-7 | TRBV7-9 | - | ASSPTATYEQY